These T cell receptor beta chains were read from a single sample in a study of vaccination effects on CD4 cells after COVID-19. Assay: immunoSEQ multiplex PCR; the TCRdb copy retains only in-frame clones and omits some. The table lists more than 55,000 clones, 78% of them singletons. For these receptors, no antigen is known. The specimen was CD4+ T cells from PBMCs cultured without peptide, collected after COVID-19 vaccination. The receptors come from a human donor who received a COVID-19 vaccine. The CDR3 runs from the conserved cysteine through the conserved F or W. The order of the fields is V gene, clone size, D gene, J gene, CDR3 DNA, CDR3 protein. D genes are given only for firm matches. Size values are once, few and many counts, or a class for expanded clones, and some rows have none.

v_gene: TRBV30; abundance: -; d_gene: TRBD2; j_gene: TRBJ2-2; CDR3nt: TGTGCCTGGATGCTAGCGGGGGCGAACACCGGGGAGCTGTTTTTT; CDR3aa: CAWMLAGANTGELFF
v_gene: TRBV20-1; abundance: -; d_gene: -; j_gene: TRBJ1-1; CDR3nt: TGCAGTGCTTGGTGGAACACTGAAGCTTTCTTT; CDR3aa: CSAWWNTEAFF
v_gene: TRBV5-1; abundance: -; d_gene: -; j_gene: TRBJ2-7; CDR3nt: TGCGCCAGCAGCTTGGCGACGGGAGCAGTTTCAACCTACGAGCAGTACTTC; CDR3aa: CASSLATGAVSTYEQYF
v_gene: TRBV6-5; abundance: few; d_gene: TRBD1; j_gene: TRBJ1-1; CDR3nt: TGTGCCAGCAGCCAGACAGGGGTCACTGAAGCTTTCTTT; CDR3aa: CASSQTGVTEAFF
v_gene: TRBV27; abundance: -; d_gene: TRBD2; j_gene: TRBJ2-7; CDR3nt: TGTGCCAGCAGTTTACGGGGGGGTCGCGACGAGCAGTACTTC; CDR3aa: CASSLRGGRDEQYF
v_gene: TRBV5-8; abundance: -; d_gene: -; j_gene: TRBJ2-3; CDR3nt: TGTGCCAGCAGCCCCACTTGGGGGGGGGCGGATACGCAGTATTTT; CDR3aa: CASSPTWGGADTQYF
v_gene: TRBV7-2; abundance: -; d_gene: TRBD2; j_gene: TRBJ2-5; CDR3nt: TGTGCCAGCAGCCCGGGGAGACTAGCTGGTGAGACCCAGTACTTC; CDR3aa: CASSPGRLAGETQYF
v_gene: TRBV19; abundance: -; d_gene: -; j_gene: TRBJ1-2; CDR3nt: TGTGCCAGTAGTATCCTTCCCACCAACTATGGCTACACCTTC; CDR3aa: CASSILPTNYGYTF
v_gene: TRBV28; abundance: -; d_gene: -; j_gene: TRBJ2-7; CDR3nt: TGTGCCAGCAGTTTAACTGGGGCCTACGAGCAGTACTTC; CDR3aa: CASSLTGAYEQYF
v_gene: TRBV5-5; abundance: -; d_gene: -; j_gene: TRBJ1-6; CDR3nt: TGTGCCAGTCGGGGGTCCCCCTATAATTCACCCCTCCACTTT; CDR3aa: CASRGSPYNSPLHF